This T cell receptor beta chain was captured in a study of vaccination effects on CD4 cells after COVID-19. Overall study context: As their vaccination, participants received two doses of either BNT162b2 or mRNA-1273.

Note on this clone: The antigen remains undetermined.

V gave up 1 base and J gave up 0 bases, with 7 bases separating them. This CDR3 is 15 amino acids long. Germline values: CDR1 SGHRS, CDR2 YFSETQ. Ahead of sequencing, the ViraFEST assay grew antigen-specific CD4+ T cells using viral peptide pools. At the end of 9 to 11 days of culture, CD4+ T cells were isolated. Method: immunoSEQ multiplex PCR; TCRdb's copy keeps in-frame clones and lacks some. Among 10,000 or so clones, roughly 70% were seen once, and the ten largest hold 20% to 25%. This specimen consisted of CD4+ T cells from PBMCs cultured with HCoV-229E spike peptides, obtained before COVID-19 vaccination. This TCR was recovered from a human donor who received a COVID-19 vaccine. J is TRBJ2-2 and V is TRBV5-1; no definite D call. The CDR3 bases are TGCGCCAGCAGCTTGAGGCAGACGAACACCGGGGAGCTGTTTTTT. Translated, it gives CASSLRQTNTGELFF.